The 12 T cell receptor beta chains presented below share a single source sample, sequenced in a study of OX40 agonist ivuxolimab in advanced cancers. Generated by immunoSEQ multiplex PCR, the TCRdb table keeps only in-frame clones and is missing some. Of about 75,000 clones listed, 87% are singletons. The specimen was CD4+ or CD8+ T cells sorted from blood, collected in a trial of the OX40 agonist ivuxolimab. These receptors all come from an adult with an advanced solid tumor such as melanoma, head and neck, liver or kidney cancer.

This clone showed up many times. DNA for the CDR3: TGTGCCAGCAGTAACAAACAGGGTCCGCAGGGCTACACCTTC. Its protein product is CASSNKQGPQGYTF. The rearrangement uses TRBV2 and TRBJ1-2, with TRBD1 as a possible D gene (6 bases). Germline values: CDR1 SNHLY, CDR2 FYNNEI. V was shortened by 5 bases and J by 8 bases, with 18 bases between the two germline ends. The CDR3 runs to 14 residues.

The J gene is TRBJ2-7, the V gene TRBV6-1; 12 bases align to TRBD1. The CDR3 is 14 amino acids. Germline-derived CDR1 and CDR2 are MNHNS and SASEGT. The ends lost 7 bases at V and 6 bases at J; junction bases unmatched: 7. The CDR3 loop reads CASNRDRGLSEQYF. The CDR3 bases are TGTGCCAGCAACCGGGACAGGGGGCTCAGCGAGCAGTACTTC.

The chain couples TRBV28 to TRBJ1-4; D unresolved. The CDR3 is 15 amino acids. V was shortened by 2 bases and J by 4 bases, with 11 bases between the two germline ends. CDR1 is MDHEN, CDR2 SYDVKM, per germline. The CDR3 DNA reads as TGTGCCAGCAGTTTAGGTGGCAGCCATAATGAAAAACTGTTTTTT. This gives the protein CASSLGGSHNEKLFF.

J is TRBJ2-3 and V is TRBV10-1; D might be TRBD2 (6 bases). Trimming cost V 2 bases and J 4 bases, with 10 bases left between them. Germline-derived CDR1 and CDR2 are WNHNN and SYGVQD (reference sequence). CDR3 length: 14 residues. The CDR3 DNA sequence: TGCGCCAGCAGTGAGCGGGGGAAGTCAGATACGCAGTATTTT. Protein sequence: CASSERGKSDTQYF.

This chain joins TRBV7-9 and TRBJ2-7, with D perhaps given as TRBD1 or TRBD2 (5 bases each). The CDR3 has 16 amino acids. With 5 bases removed from V and 7 bases from J, the gap between germline ends came to 24 bases. Germline values: CDR1 SEHNR, CDR2 FQNEAQ (reference sequence). CDR3 residues: CASSPGTLKRSTEQYF. The CDR3 coding sequence is TGTGCCAGCAGCCCCGGGACCCTCAAACGGAGTACTGAGCAGTACTTC.

The chain is built from TRBV29-1 and TRBJ1-1; D is undetermined. Trimming left V 7 bases short and J 0 bases short, with 3 bases between. The germline CDR1 and CDR2 sequences are SQVTM and ANQGSEA. The CDR3 length is 10 residues. CDR3 amino acids: CSAMNTEAFF. DNA for the CDR3: TGCAGCGCTATGAACACTGAAGCTTTCTTT.

In this sample, this clone turned up once. The V gene is TRBV15, the J gene TRBJ1-2, with TRBD1 identical over 9 bases. J gave up 5 bases and V 5 bases, and 18 bases lay outside the gene matches. The CDR3 contains 18 residues. Per germline, CDR1 LNHNV and CDR2 YYDKDF (reference sequence). The CDR3 sequence is CATSPYRGAQGAYYGYTF. DNA of the CDR3: TGTGCCACCAGCCCGTATAGGGGAGCACAGGGGGCATATTATGGCTACACCTTC.

The V and J genes are TRBV7-3 and TRBJ1-3; D gene unclear. V dropped 4 bases and J dropped 0 bases, with 4 bases sitting between them. Germline CDR1 is SGHTA and CDR2 is FQGTGA. This CDR3 region has 13 residues. The CDR3 nucleotides read TGTGCCAGCAGCTCCGCCTCTGGAAACACCATATATTTT. As protein: CASSSASGNTIYF.

The chain's CDR3 is CASSEGVGLSYEQYF. The CDR3, as DNA: TGCGCCAGCAGTGAAGGTGTCGGACTTAGCTACGAGCAGTACTTC. The chain has TRBV10-2 and TRBJ2-7; possibly TRBD2 for D (5 bases). The CDR3 runs 15 residues. The V end lost 3 bases, the J end lost 3 bases, and 15 bases lay between the germline ends. Germline V gene sequence: CDR1 WSHSY, CDR2 SAAADI.

V is TRBV5-1 and J is TRBJ2-7; a weak D match, TRBD1 (8 bases). The CDR3 is 14 amino acids. V was cut by 4 bases and J by 2 bases, with 13 bases left in between. CDR1 is SGHRS and CDR2 is YFSETQ in the germline V gene. The CDR3 DNA is TGCGCCAGCAGCCTACAGGGGGGGCCCTACGAGCAGTACTTC. Translated: CASSLQGGPYEQYF.

The V gene is TRBV9, the J gene TRBJ1-1, with 7 bases that match TRBD1. This CDR3 contains 15 residues. Trimming at V came to 4 bases and at J to 4 bases, leaving 10 bases not matched to a gene. Germline V CDR1 and CDR2: SGDLS, YYNGEE. The DNA of the CDR3 is TGTGCCAGCAGCCCCCAGGGGGGGTTTGGCACTGAAGCTTTCTTT. It translates to CASSPQGGFGTEAFF.

This clone was seen a single time. The chain carries TRBV6-5 and TRBJ1-4; no reliable D call. Germline lookup yields CDR1 MNHEY and CDR2 SVGAGI. Trimming left V 7 bases short and J 5 bases short, with 5 bases between. The CDR3 runs 11 residues. CDR3 in amino acids: CASKGNEKLFF. In DNA, the CDR3 is TGTGCCAGCAAGGGAAATGAAAAACTGTTTTTT.